The 23 T cell receptor beta chains in this list originate from one sample, sequenced in a study of lymphopenia after photon versus proton radiotherapy. Data came from immunoSEQ multiplex PCR; TCRdb stores just in-frame clones and leaves some out. The repertoire consists of tens of thousands of clones, with about 82% occurring once and the leading ten covering 21%. The sequencing used peripheral blood, collected from a patient treated with proton-based radiotherapy. These receptors were taken from a woman between 65 and 79 years old with pancreatic cancer.

V and J are TRBV11-3 and TRBJ2-1, with 8 bases identical to TRBD1. The CDR3 has 15 amino acids. Germline-derived CDR1 and CDR2 are SGHNT and YENEEA. J was trimmed by 6 bases and V by 4 bases; bases with no gene match: 8. The DNA of the CDR3 is TGTGCCAGCAGCTCGGGGACAGGACAATCCAATGAGCAGTTCTTC. Translated: CASSSGTGQSNEQFF.

This clone has a single count. CDR3 in amino acids: CASGLAGAGTQYF. The CDR3 DNA reads TGTGCCAGTGGACTAGCGGGAGCGGGCACGCAGTATTTT. V is TRBV19 and J is TRBJ2-3; the match to TRBD2 covers 13 bases. The CDR3 sequence is 13 residues long. Germline trimming cut 8 bases from V and 9 bases from J; bases unmatched to any gene: 5. CDR1 and CDR2 (germline): LNHDA, SQIVND (reference sequence). The full variable domain, with the rest looked up from reference TRBV19 and TRBJ2-3, is DGGITQSPKYLFRKEGQNVTLSCEQNLNHDAMYWYRQDPGQGLRLIYYSQIVNDFQKGDIAEGYSVSREKKESFPLTVTSAQKNPTAFYLCASGLAGAGTQYFGPGTRLTVL.

The V and J genes are TRBV5-4 and TRBJ2-7; 7 positions match TRBD2. Germline lookup yields CDR1 SGHNT and CDR2 YYREEE (reference sequence). The junction had 5 bases not matched to a gene; V was cut back by 0 bases and J by 2 bases. This CDR3 spans 15 amino acids. The CDR3 region is CASSLGSGHPYEQYF. The CDR3 DNA reads as TGTGCCAGCAGCTTGGGTAGCGGGCACCCCTACGAGCAGTACTTC.

This chain uses TRBV12-5 with TRBJ2-1; 11 bases fit TRBD2. Per the germline V gene, CDR1 is LGHNT and CDR2 is FRNRAP. The CDR3 is 20 amino acids. The junction had 11 bases not matched to a gene; V was cut back by 0 bases and J by 1 base. This CDR3 reads CASGLVQILAGAISYNEQFF. CDR3 sequence (DNA): TGTGCTAGTGGTTTGGTACAGATACTAGCGGGAGCTATATCCTACAATGAGCAGTTCTTC.

This sequence joins TRBV7-9 and TRBJ1-1, with a possible D match to TRBD1 (5 bases). CDR3 length: 16 residues. Trimming left V 5 bases short and J 0 bases short, with 16 bases between. The V gene's germline CDR1 is SEHNR and CDR2 FQNEAQ (reference sequence). The CDR3 bases are TGTGCCAGCAGCAGGGACCCCTTACTGCTGAACACTGAAGCTTTCTTT. Encoded protein: CASSRDPLLLNTEAFF.

This chain joins TRBV2 and TRBJ1-4; 8 bases line up with TRBD1. CDR3 length equals 18 residues. CDR1 and CDR2 (germline): SNHLY, FYNNEI. J gave up 3 bases and V 6 bases, and 15 bases lay outside the gene matches. The CDR3 DNA reads TGTGCCAGCAGCCAGACCGTGATGGACAGGGCCGCTAATGAAAAACTGTTTTTT. It codes for CASSQTVMDRAANEKLFF.

The chain couples TRBV5-4 to TRBJ2-1; either TRBD1 or TRBD2 may fit D (5 bases each). The CDR3 runs 13 residues. Germline values: CDR1 SGHNT, CDR2 YYREEE (reference sequence). With 4 bases removed from V and 6 bases from J, the gap between germline ends came to 11 bases. Written as DNA, the CDR3 is TGTGCCAGCAGCCCATGGGACGGCAATGAGCAGTTCTTC. Translated, it gives CASSPWDGNEQFF.

This clone was observed a single time. The chain recombines TRBV28 with TRBJ2-7; D ambiguous. Germline V gene sequence: CDR1 MDHEN, CDR2 SYDVKM. Trimming removed 3 bases at V and 0 bases at J, with 12 bases between. This CDR3 has 15 residues. CDR3 coding DNA: TGTGCCAGCAGTTTCACCCGCCCAAGCTCCTACGAGCAGTACTTC. Translation gives CASSFTRPSSYEQYF.

The chain employs TRBV2 and TRBJ2-1, with 12 bases fitting TRBD2. This CDR3 region has 15 residues. V dropped 6 bases and J dropped 5; count of bases not matched to a gene: 5. From germline, CDR1 is SNHLY and CDR2 FYNNEI. CDR3 DNA: TGTGCCAGCAGCGCCAGGACTAGCGGGGACAATGAGCAGTTCTTC. Residues: CASSARTSGDNEQFF. Drawing the rest from reference TRBV2 and TRBJ2-1, the complete variable domain is EPEVTQTPSHQVTQMGQEVILRCVPISNHLYFYWYRQILGQKVEFLVSFYNNEISEKSEIFDDQFSVERPDGSNFTLKIRSTKLEDSAMYFCASSARTSGDNEQFFGPGTRLTVL.

Only one count was recorded for this clone. This rearrangement joins TRBV9 to TRBJ2-5, with D possibly being TRBD2 (5 bases). This CDR3 region has 17 residues. Germline V gives CDR1 SGDLS, CDR2 YYNGEE. V lost 0 bases, J lost 0 bases, and 15 bases lay in between. CDR3 sequence reads: CASSVVEGTPYQETQYF. CDR3 nucleotide sequence: TGTGCCAGCAGCGTAGTTGAGGGCACCCCGTACCAAGAGACCCAGTACTTC.

The chain combines TRBV7-6 with TRBJ1-5, with D possibly matching TRBD1 (5 bases). V was clipped by 5 bases and J by 4 bases, with 9 bases between them. Germline V gives CDR1 SGHVS, CDR2 FNYEAQ. The CDR3 has 13 amino acids. The CDR3 sequence is CASSRGRNQPQHF. CDR3 nucleotides: TGTGCCAGCAGCCGGGGGAGAAATCAGCCCCAGCATTTT. The whole variable domain, remainder taken from reference TRBV7-6 and TRBJ1-5, is GAGVSQSPRYKVTKRGQDVALRCDPISGHVSLYWYRQALGQGPEFLTYFNYEAQQDKSGLPNDRFSAERPEGSISTLTIQRTEQRDSAMYRCASSRGRNQPQHFGDGTRLSIL.

The rearrangement links TRBV7-9 to TRBJ2-7, with D perhaps matching TRBD1 (6 bases). V dropped 3 bases and J dropped 0 bases, with 15 bases sitting between them. Germline CDR1 reads SEHNR; CDR2 reads FQNEAQ (reference sequence). The CDR3 extends over 16 amino acids. The CDR3 protein is CASSFYATGPSYEQYF. CDR3 DNA: TGTGCCAGCAGCTTTTACGCGACAGGACCCTCCTACGAGCAGTACTTC.

This chain connects TRBV18 to TRBJ2-7; the D call may be TRBD1 or TRBD2 (5 bases each). The CDR3 loop spans 15 amino acids. Germline CDR1 reads KGHSH; CDR2 reads LQKENI. The V end lost 3 bases, the J end lost 6 bases, and 18 bases lay between the germline ends. The CDR3 reads CASSPGAGTTGEQYF. The DNA of the CDR3 is TGTGCCAGCTCACCGGGCGCAGGGACGACTGGCGAGCAGTACTTC.

This chain links TRBV29-1 with TRBJ1-2; 8 bases are a match to TRBD1. This CDR3 comprises 15 residues. Per germline, CDR1 SQVTM and CDR2 ANQGSEA. With V trimmed by 3 bases and J by 5 bases, 11 bases remained unmatched. CDR3 DNA: TGCAGCGTTGACGGGCCCCCGGGACAGGAGTATGGCTACACCTTC. Its protein is CSVDGPPGQEYGYTF.

This clone was seen a handful of times. The chain links TRBV6-1 to TRBJ2-1; D unclear. The CDR3 sequence is 13 residues long. Germline V CDR1 and CDR2: MNHNS, SASEGT. With 5 bases removed from V and 5 bases from J, the gap between germline ends came to 10 bases. CDR3: CASSTRFNNEQFF. The CDR3 DNA reads as TGTGCCAGCAGTACGCGGTTTAACAATGAGCAGTTCTTC.

The chain couples TRBV5-1 to TRBJ2-3; 13 bases match TRBD2. J gave up 4 bases and V 5 bases, and 10 bases lay outside the gene matches. The CDR3 has 17 residues. Per germline, CDR1 SGHRS and CDR2 YFSETQ. CDR3 loop: CASSPTSGRASPDTQYF. Written as DNA, the CDR3 is TGCGCCAGCAGTCCTACTAGCGGGAGGGCCTCTCCAGATACGCAGTATTTT. Looking up the rest from reference TRBV5-1 and TRBJ2-3 gives the full variable domain: KAGVTQTPRYLIKTRGQQVTLSCSPISGHRSVSWYQQTPGQGLQFLFEYFSETQRNKGNFPGRFSGRQFSNSRSEMNVSTLELGDSALYLCASSPTSGRASPDTQYFGPGTRLTVL.

The chain is built from TRBV5-5 and TRBJ2-1, with 11 bases that match TRBD2. J was trimmed by 4 bases and V by 2 bases; bases with no gene match: 2. Germline values: CDR1 SGHKS, CDR2 YYEKEE (reference sequence). The length of the CDR3 is 15 residues. CDR3 sequence reads: CASSLGTSGYNEQFF. CDR3 in DNA: TGTGCCAGCAGCTTAGGGACTAGCGGATACAATGAGCAGTTCTTC.

This clone was detected only once. The chain uses TRBV10-3 and TRBJ2-1; maybe TRBD2 (5 bases). Trimming stripped 0 bases from V and 8 bases from J, with 8 bases between. From germline, CDR1 is ENHRY and CDR2 SYGVKD. This CDR3 contains 13 residues. CDR3 sequence: CAISESLADEQFF. Written as DNA, the CDR3 is TGTGCCATCAGTGAGTCGCTAGCCGATGAGCAGTTCTTC.

J is TRBJ1-1 and V is TRBV28, with TRBD1 matching over 7 bases. Germline assignment: CDR1 MDHEN and CDR2 SYDVKM. After removal of 2 bases from V and 2 bases from J, the junction contained 5 bases not matched to a gene. The CDR3 contains 15 residues. In DNA, the CDR3 is TGTGCCAGCAGTTTAACAGGGGAACTTAACACTGAAGCTTTCTTT. This translates into CASSLTGELNTEAFF.

The chain recombines TRBV6-5 with TRBJ1-6; TRBD1 might be the D (6 bases). V was shortened by 5 bases and J by 6 bases, with 14 bases between the two germline ends. Germline lookup yields CDR1 MNHEY and CDR2 SVGAGI. The CDR3 is 15 amino acids. The CDR3 sequence: CASSPQGLGNSPLHF. The CDR3 nucleotides read TGTGCCAGCAGTCCACAGGGTCTGGGTAATTCACCCCTCCACTTT.

The V gene is TRBV5-1, the J gene TRBJ1-2, with D maybe TRBD1 (5 bases). Trimming took off 0 bases at V and 4 bases at J, with 19 bases between the two ends. Germline loops: CDR1 SGHRS, CDR2 YFSETQ. The CDR3 loop spans 17 amino acids. CDR3 amino acids: CASSLGGRADAFYGYTF. DNA of the CDR3: TGCGCCAGCAGCTTGGGGGGCCGGGCCGACGCATTCTATGGCTACACCTTC.

V and J are TRBV5-1 and TRBJ2-1, with TRBD2 identical over 7 bases. The CDR3 consists of 17 residues. J gave up 0 bases and V 2 bases, and 8 bases lay outside the gene matches. Germline CDR1 SGHRS, CDR2 YFSETQ. The CDR3 region is CASSLGVGLPSYNEQFF. Here the CDR3 DNA reads TGCGCCAGCAGCTTAGGTGTGGGACTACCCTCCTACAATGAGCAGTTCTTC.

J is TRBJ2-3 and V is TRBV18; 7 bases line up with TRBD2. The junction had 5 bases not matched to a gene; V was cut back by 1 base and J by 1 base. CDR1 is KGHSH and CDR2 is LQKENI in the germline V gene. The CDR3 totals 16 residues. This chain's CDR3 is CASSPLSGGGTDTQYF. CDR3 coding DNA: TGTGCCAGCTCACCACTATCGGGAGGCGGCACAGATACGCAGTATTTT.